Below, 21 T cell receptor beta chains from the same sample are listed, as sequenced in a study of shared clonotypes between healthy human individuals (TCRdb year 2020). Preparation of the library involved the immunoSEQ multiplex PCR assay. Not all clones reach the TCRdb copy of this immuneACCESS table, which keeps in-frame sequences only. Checked studies attribute under half of the gap to unresolved V genes and leave the rest unexplained. The sample profile shows approximately 1.5 million clones; 95% to 99% of them were found once. The top ten constitute about 0.45% of the sample. Sequenced: naive CD4+ T cells sorted from blood. The intended sense of this specimen's cell subset or site label: CD45RA+ positively selected. These receptors originate from a man under 40 in good health.

V gene TRBV7-3 combines with J gene TRBJ2-1; D gene unclear. Germline V gene lookup returns CDR1 SGHTA and CDR2 FQGTGA. The V gene lost 5 bases and the J gene lost 7 bases, with 12 bases spanning the gap. The CDR3 has 13 amino acids. The CDR3 region has the DNA TGTGCCAGCAGCCAGACGGGTCTGAATGAGCAGTTCTTC. Translating it yields CASSQTGLNEQFF. The variable domain in full, with the rest retrieved from reference TRBV7-3 and TRBJ2-1, is GAGVSQTPSNKVTEKGKYVELRCDPISGHTALYWYRQSLGQGPEFLIYFQGTGAADDSGLPNDRFFAVRPEGSVSTLKIQRTERGDSAVYLCASSQTGLNEQFFGPGTRLTVL.

This clone was observed a single time. The chain uses TRBV5-4 and TRBJ2-3; D possibly corresponds to TRBD1 (5 bases). The CDR3 consists of 14 residues. CDR1 is SGHNT and CDR2 is YYREEE in the germline V gene (reference sequence). Trimming pared 0 bases from V and 4 bases from J, leaving 9 bases between. DNA for the CDR3: TGTGCCAGCAGCTTGGCTGCAGGGCCAGATACGCAGTATTTT. Its protein product is CASSLAAGPDTQYF.

CDR3 sequence reads: CASSLNGGRAGDTQYF. For the CDR3, the DNA is TGTGCCAGCAGTTTAAACGGCGGGAGGGCCGGAGATACGCAGTATTTT. The genes are TRBV27 and TRBJ2-3; 9 bases line up with TRBD2. The CDR3 is made up of 16 amino acids. The V gene's germline CDR1 is MNHEY and CDR2 SMNVEV (reference sequence). Losses at the gene ends were 2 bases for V and 5 bases for J; bases not matched to a gene: 8.

Written as DNA, the CDR3 is TGTGCCAGCAGTCTCCAAGCGGGAGTTTCCTACGAGCAGTACTTC. Its translation is CASSLQAGVSYEQYF. The chain links TRBV14 to TRBJ2-7; TRBD2 matches 8 bases. This CDR3 has 15 amino acids. J was trimmed by 1 base and V by 6 bases; bases with no gene match: 8. Germline-derived CDR1 and CDR2 are SGHDN and FVKESK.

The chain uses TRBV5-6 and TRBJ2-5; TRBD1 matches at 7 bases. The CDR3 spans 14 residues. Germline CDR1 and CDR2: SGHDT and YYEEEE. V dropped 4 bases and J dropped 0; count of bases not matched to a gene: 3. The CDR3 loop is CASSPDRDQETQYF. CDR3 coding DNA: TGTGCCAGCAGCCCCGACAGGGACCAAGAGACCCAGTACTTC.

Note on this clone: The sample has other DNA sequences that encode this CDR3 too. The chain links TRBV5-1 to TRBJ2-1; no firm D call. The CDR3 is 15 amino acids. The V and J ends lost 1 base and 4 bases respectively, with 12 bases between them. Germline-derived CDR1 and CDR2 are SGHRS and YFSETQ. CDR3 bases: TGCGCCAGCAGCTTGCGCGGAGAAAGGTACAATGAGCAGTTCTTC. This codes for CASSLRGERYNEQFF.

The chain recombines TRBV4-2 with TRBJ2-2; 7 bases match TRBD1. Germline V gives CDR1 LGHNA, CDR2 YNFKEQ. This CDR3 comprises 17 residues. V lost 4 bases and J lost 2; bases outside the gene matches: 10. The CDR3 sequence is CASSPTLGTVNTGELFF. For the CDR3, the DNA is TGTGCCAGCAGCCCTACTTTGGGGACAGTTAACACCGGGGAGCTGTTTTTT.

The chain carries TRBV15 and TRBJ2-7, with 7 bases identical to TRBD1. Germline CDR1 and CDR2: LNHNV and YYDKDF (reference sequence). The CDR3 covers 14 residues. With V trimmed by 5 bases and J by 3 bases, 7 bases remained unmatched. In DNA, the CDR3 is TGTGCCACCAGCCTGAGACAGGGTTACTACGAGCAGTACTTC. It translates to CATSLRQGYYEQYF.

This clone was seen just once. The chain has TRBV5-1 and TRBJ2-1, with D maybe TRBD2 (6 bases). Trimming removed 0 bases at V and 9 bases at J, with 16 bases between. This CDR3 comprises 15 residues. Looked up from germline, CDR1 is SGHRS and CDR2 is YFSETQ. CDR3 residues: CASSLASVTVSEQFF. In nucleotides, the CDR3 is TGCGCCAGCAGCTTGGCTAGCGTAACGGTCTCTGAGCAGTTCTTC.

V gene TRBV9 combines with J gene TRBJ2-1; D gene unclear. Germline CDR1 and CDR2: SGDLS and YYNGEE. V gave up 0 bases and J gave up 9 bases, with 13 bases separating them. CDR3 length: 14 residues. DNA of the CDR3: TGTGCCAGCAGCGTAGGGGCTATTCAGCCTGAGCAGTTCTTC. It is translated as CASSVGAIQPEQFF.

This chain connects TRBV28 to TRBJ2-7; possible D gene TRBD1, 6 bases. The CDR3 is 16 residues long. The germline gives CDR1 MDHEN, CDR2 SYDVKM. The germline V and J ends were trimmed by 2 bases and 0 bases, with 14 bases remaining between them. The CDR3 region has the DNA TGTGCCAGCAGTTTACCCTCGGCAGGGGCCTCCTACGAGCAGTACTTC. Protein sequence: CASSLPSAGASYEQYF.

The chain is built from TRBV6-5 and TRBJ2-1; D is undetermined. With 0 bases removed from V and 9 bases from J, the gap between germline ends came to 9 bases. Germline CDR1 is MNHEY and CDR2 is SVGAGI. There are 13 residues in the CDR3. Written as DNA, the CDR3 is TGTGCCAGCAGTTACTCGATGGGTGGTGAGCAGTTCTTC. This codes for CASSYSMGGEQFF.

The chain is built from TRBV10-3 and TRBJ2-7; D uncertain. CDR1 ENHRY and CDR2 SYGVKD come from the germline V gene. V lost 2 bases and J lost 5, with 10 bases in between. The CDR3 has 13 residues. In DNA, the CDR3 is TGTGCCATCAGTGAGGGCCCGTTGGACGAGCAGTACTTC. Residues: CAISEGPLDEQYF.

The CDR3 protein is CASSFSGRGTGELFF. CDR3 bases: TGTGCCAGCAGCTTTAGCGGGAGGGGCACCGGGGAGCTGTTTTTT. The chain carries TRBV7-6 and TRBJ2-2, with TRBD2 matching over 11 bases. The V and J ends lost 3 bases and 4 bases, in that order; junction bases with no gene match: 1. The CDR3 is 15 amino acids. The germline V gene encodes CDR1 SGHVS and CDR2 FNYEAQ.

The CDR3 DNA sequence: TGTGCCAGCAGCCAAGATCGGGGCCAGGGGTACACCGGGGAGCTGTTTTTT. Translated, it gives CASSQDRGQGYTGELFF. The rearrangement uses TRBV14 and TRBJ2-2; D possibly corresponds to TRBD1 (6 bases). The CDR3 sequence is 17 residues long. V gave up 0 bases and J gave up 3 bases, with 14 bases separating them. Germline CDR1 SGHDN, CDR2 FVKESK.

The chain couples TRBV6-5 to TRBJ2-7, with D uncertain. The CDR3 totals 13 residues. In germline, CDR1 is MNHEY, CDR2 SVGAGI. V was shortened by 2 bases and J by 3 bases, with 8 bases between the two germline ends. The CDR3 nucleotides read TGTGCCAGCAGTTACGAAAGGGACTACGAGCAGTACTTC. As protein: CASSYERDYEQYF.

Here the CDR3 reads CSVEDRDRAIHEQFF. CDR3 in DNA: TGCAGCGTTGAAGATCGAGACCGGGCTATTCATGAGCAGTTCTTC. The chain recombines TRBV29-1 with TRBJ2-1; D not certain. CDR3 size: 15 residues. With 0 bases removed from V and 8 bases from J, the gap between germline ends came to 17 bases. Germline CDR1 is SQVTM and CDR2 is ANQGSEA.

The CDR3 spells CASSESVRSSNQPQHF. In DNA form, the CDR3 reads TGTGCCAGCAGTGAGTCCGTCCGGAGTAGCAATCAGCCCCAGCATTTT. The gene calls are TRBV6-1 and TRBJ1-5; D ambiguous. The ends were cut back, 3 bases at V and 0 bases at J, with 12 bases in the middle. CDR1 is MNHNS and CDR2 is SASEGT in the germline V gene. The CDR3 loop spans 16 amino acids.

For this clone: Other DNA variants within this sample encode the same CDR3. The chain has TRBV20-1 and TRBJ2-7; TRBD1 might be the D (5 bases). The CDR3 runs 11 residues. Germline loops: CDR1 DFQATT, CDR2 SNEGSKA (reference sequence). With 1 base removed from V and 7 bases from J, the gap between germline ends came to 8 bases. Written as DNA, the CDR3 is TGCAGTGCTAGAGGTCCAGGGGAGCAGTACTTC. It is translated as CSARGPGEQYF.

The V and J genes are TRBV5-5 and TRBJ2-7, with 7 bases fitting TRBD1. Trimming took 0 bases from V and 2 from J; bases not matched to a gene: 11. CDR1 is SGHKS, CDR2 YYEKEE, per germline (reference sequence). This CDR3 has 17 amino acids. The CDR3 sequence: CASSLVNWNRGPYEQYF. CDR3 DNA: TGTGCCAGCAGCTTGGTCAATTGGAACAGGGGACCCTACGAGCAGTACTTC.

This chain connects TRBV29-1 to TRBJ2-3; 14 bases match TRBD2. CDR3 length: 15 residues. The trim removed 4 bases at V and 6 bases at J, leaving 6 bases unmatched. The germline gives CDR1 SQVTM, CDR2 ANQGSEA. The CDR3, as DNA: TGCAGCGTTGTAGGACTAGCGGGAGGTTCGGATACGCAGTATTTT. Its protein product is CSVVGLAGGSDTQYF.